The text below deals with one T cell receptor (beta chain). This sample was included in a study of cytomegalovirus exposure and HLA in healthy donors. PCR primers comprised 60 Vbeta and 13 Jbeta primers. Generated by immunoSEQ multiplex PCR, the TCRdb table keeps only in-frame clones and is missing some. The profile shows 250,000 to 350,000 clones, roughly 85% of them singletons. With 7 bases clipped from V and 2 bases from J, the junction kept 4 bases outside the gene matches. The CDR3 contains 12 residues. CDR1 and CDR2 from the germline V gene are SQVTM and ANQGSEA. The V call is TRBV29-1, the J call TRBJ1-2; 7 nucleotides align to TRBD1. The TCR sequence derives from a middle-aged man in good health and CMV-seropositive. Sequenced sample: PBMCs. CDR3 protein: CSGEQGNYGYTF. The CDR3 DNA reads TGCAGCGGAGAACAGGGGAACTATGGCTACACCTTC.